This T cell receptor (beta chain) was documented in a study of blood T cell repertoires in COVID-19. Background on the study: From the United States, Italy and Spain came samples of acute and convalescent COVID-19. PBMCs, B-cell-depleted T cells, or T cells provided the cDNA or gDNA that made up the material.

The CDR3 spans 14 residues. V lost 6 bases and J lost 6; bases outside the gene matches: 7. Germline values: CDR1 MNHNY, CDR2 SVGAGI (reference sequence). Profiled with immunoSEQ multiplex PCR; TCRdb holds only in-frame clones, not every one. The sample holds fewer than 350,000 clones, around 85% seen once. This TCR came from a woman between 40 and 55 years old who had recovered from COVID-19. Sequenced material: PBMCs or T cells enriched from blood (not recorded which). The chain carries TRBV6-6 and TRBJ2-2; 7 bases align to TRBD2. The CDR3 is CASRGEGWSGELFF. CDR3 bases: TGTGCCAGCAGAGGGGAGGGATGGTCCGGGGAGCTGTTTTTT.